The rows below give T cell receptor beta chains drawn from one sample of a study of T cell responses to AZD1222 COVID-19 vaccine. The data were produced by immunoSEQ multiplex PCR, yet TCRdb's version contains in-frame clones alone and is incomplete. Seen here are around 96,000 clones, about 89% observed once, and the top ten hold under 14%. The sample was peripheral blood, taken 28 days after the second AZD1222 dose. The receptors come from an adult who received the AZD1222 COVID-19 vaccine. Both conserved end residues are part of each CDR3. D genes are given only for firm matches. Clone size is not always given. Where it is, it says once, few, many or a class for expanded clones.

CDR3 DNA: TGTGCCAGCAGTTTGAGGACATTTAACACCGGGGAGCTGTTTTTT
CDR3 protein: CASSLRTFNTGELFF
J gene: TRBJ2-2
V gene: TRBV28
D gene: .
clone size: few

CDR3 DNA: TGTGCCAGCAGGAGAGACAGCAATCAGCCCCAGCATTTT
CDR3 protein: CASRRDSNQPQHF
J gene: TRBJ1-5
V gene: TRBV6-5
D gene: .
clone size: .

CDR3 DNA: TGTGCCAGCAGTTTACGTGGCAGGGAGTACTTC
CDR3 protein: CASSLRGREYF
J gene: TRBJ2-7
V gene: TRBV28
D gene: .
clone size: .

CDR3 DNA: TGTGCCAGCAGCAGGGACAGTCTGGTCCCCTACGAGCAGTACTTC
CDR3 protein: CASSRDSLVPYEQYF
J gene: TRBJ2-7
V gene: TRBV5-4
D gene: TRBD1
clone size: .

CDR3 DNA: TGCAGTGCTAGTCCATCGGACAGACTGAACACTGAAGCTTTCTTT
CDR3 protein: CSASPSDRLNTEAFF
J gene: TRBJ1-1
V gene: TRBV20-1
D gene: .
clone size: .

CDR3 DNA: TGTGCCAGCAGTTTAGGGGGGACAGGGAAGAACGAGCAGTACTTC
CDR3 protein: CASSLGGTGKNEQYF
J gene: TRBJ2-7
V gene: TRBV28
D gene: TRBD1
clone size: few

CDR3 DNA: TGTGCCAGTAGTATGCCGGGACAGGGGGGATACGAGCAGTACTTC
CDR3 protein: CASSMPGQGGYEQYF
J gene: TRBJ2-7
V gene: TRBV19
D gene: TRBD1
clone size: .

CDR3 DNA: TGTGCCAGCAGTCACACCCAGGCACCCCTCCACTTT
CDR3 protein: CASSHTQAPLHF
J gene: TRBJ1-6
V gene: TRBV12-3/TRBV12-4
D gene: .
clone size: .

CDR3 DNA: TGCGCCAGCAGGGGACAGCCTACTAACTATGGCTACACCTTC
CDR3 protein: CASRGQPTNYGYTF
J gene: TRBJ1-2
V gene: TRBV5-1
D gene: TRBD1
clone size: once

CDR3 DNA: TGTGCCAGCAGCCAAGACTCTAGCGGGAACTACAATGAGCAGTTCTTC
CDR3 protein: CASSQDSSGNYNEQFF
J gene: TRBJ2-1
V gene: TRBV4-2
D gene: TRBD2
clone size: .

CDR3 DNA: TGTGCCAGCAGCTTAGAGGGGATCGGTAGGGCTTTCTTT
CDR3 protein: CASSLEGIGRAFF
J gene: TRBJ1-1
V gene: TRBV7-9
D gene: .
clone size: many

CDR3 DNA: TGTGCCAGTAGTATACAAGCAGGGCGGTCATACAATGAGCAGTTCTTC
CDR3 protein: CASSIQAGRSYNEQFF
J gene: TRBJ2-1
V gene: TRBV19
D gene: .
clone size: few

CDR3 DNA: TGTGCCACCAGTGATGAAAGCAGGGGGCGCCCCTACAATGAGCAGTTCTTC
CDR3 protein: CATSDESRGRPYNEQFF
J gene: TRBJ2-1
V gene: TRBV24-1
D gene: TRBD1
clone size: .

CDR3 DNA: TGCGCCAGCAGCACCGGGACTAGCGGGGCCAATGAGCAGTTCTTC
CDR3 protein: CASSTGTSGANEQFF
J gene: TRBJ2-1
V gene: TRBV5-1
D gene: TRBD2
clone size: .

CDR3 DNA: TGTGCCAGCAGTCCGGGGCAGGAGAATACGCAGTATTTT
CDR3 protein: CASSPGQENTQYF
J gene: TRBJ2-3
V gene: TRBV28
D gene: .
clone size: .

CDR3 DNA: TGTGCCAGCAGTTTCTTGCTAGCGAACGAGCAGTACTTC
CDR3 protein: CASSFLLANEQYF
J gene: TRBJ2-7
V gene: TRBV27
D gene: .
clone size: .

CDR3 DNA: TGTGCCAGCAGCGTAGTGGCTAGCGGAGATGAGCAGTTCTTC
CDR3 protein: CASSVVASGDEQFF
J gene: TRBJ2-1
V gene: TRBV9
D gene: TRBD2
clone size: .

CDR3 DNA: TGTGCCAGCTCACCGGTGCAGAAGACAGGCGGCTACGAGCAGTACTTC
CDR3 protein: CASSPVQKTGGYEQYF
J gene: TRBJ2-7
V gene: TRBV18
D gene: .
clone size: once

CDR3 DNA: TGTGCCAGCAGCTTACAAAAGGGACAACAGATCAGCTCCTACAATGAGCAGTTCTTC
CDR3 protein: CASSLQKGQQISSYNEQFF
J gene: TRBJ2-1
V gene: TRBV5-8
D gene: .
clone size: .

CDR3 DNA: TGTGCCAGCAGTTACTCGGGCTTGGGCACTCAGCCCCAGCATTTT
CDR3 protein: CASSYSGLGTQPQHF
J gene: TRBJ1-5
V gene: TRBV6-5
D gene: .
clone size: .

CDR3 DNA: TGTGCCAGCAGCTTGGGGACAGTGGGAGGCTACACCGGGGAGCTGTTTTTT
CDR3 protein: CASSLGTVGGYTGELFF
J gene: TRBJ2-2
V gene: TRBV5-6
D gene: .
clone size: .

CDR3 DNA: TGTGCCAGCAGCGGGAGCAATCAGCCCCAGCATTTT
CDR3 protein: CASSGSNQPQHF
J gene: TRBJ1-5
V gene: TRBV2
D gene: .
clone size: .

CDR3 DNA: TGTGCCAGCACACCACACCTGAACACTGAAGCTTTCTTT
CDR3 protein: CASTPHLNTEAFF
J gene: TRBJ1-1
V gene: TRBV2
D gene: .
clone size: .

CDR3 DNA: TGTGCCAGTAGTATTGTTGGGTCAGAGACCCAGTACTTC
CDR3 protein: CASSIVGSETQYF
J gene: TRBJ2-5
V gene: TRBV19
D gene: .
clone size: once

CDR3 DNA: TGCGCCAGCAGCCCGGACCCGCTCCACGAGCAGTACTTC
CDR3 protein: CASSPDPLHEQYF
J gene: TRBJ2-7
V gene: TRBV10-2
D gene: .
clone size: .

CDR3 DNA: TGTGCCAGTAGTATACAGGGTAACTATGGCTACACCTTC
CDR3 protein: CASSIQGNYGYTF
J gene: TRBJ1-2
V gene: TRBV19
D gene: .
clone size: .

CDR3 DNA: TGTGCCAGCAGCGTCTTGGGGTCCCCGAGCTCTGGAAACACCATATATTTT
CDR3 protein: CASSVLGSPSSGNTIYF
J gene: TRBJ1-3
V gene: TRBV9
D gene: .
clone size: .